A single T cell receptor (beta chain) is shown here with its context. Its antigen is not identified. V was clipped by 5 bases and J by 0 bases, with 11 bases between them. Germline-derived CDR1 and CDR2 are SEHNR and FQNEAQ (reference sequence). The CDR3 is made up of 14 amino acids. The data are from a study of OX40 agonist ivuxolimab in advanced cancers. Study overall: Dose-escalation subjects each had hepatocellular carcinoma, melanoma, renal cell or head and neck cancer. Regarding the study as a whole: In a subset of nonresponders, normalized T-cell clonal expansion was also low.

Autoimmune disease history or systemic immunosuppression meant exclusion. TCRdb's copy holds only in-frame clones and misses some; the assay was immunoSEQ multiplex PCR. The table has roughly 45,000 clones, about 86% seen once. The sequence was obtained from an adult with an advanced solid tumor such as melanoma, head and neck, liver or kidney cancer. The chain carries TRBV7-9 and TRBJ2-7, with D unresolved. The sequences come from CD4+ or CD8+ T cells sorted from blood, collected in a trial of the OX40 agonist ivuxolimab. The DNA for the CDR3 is TGTGCCAGCAGCCCCGAAGCAAGCTCCTACGAGCAGTACTTC. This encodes CASSPEASSYEQYF.